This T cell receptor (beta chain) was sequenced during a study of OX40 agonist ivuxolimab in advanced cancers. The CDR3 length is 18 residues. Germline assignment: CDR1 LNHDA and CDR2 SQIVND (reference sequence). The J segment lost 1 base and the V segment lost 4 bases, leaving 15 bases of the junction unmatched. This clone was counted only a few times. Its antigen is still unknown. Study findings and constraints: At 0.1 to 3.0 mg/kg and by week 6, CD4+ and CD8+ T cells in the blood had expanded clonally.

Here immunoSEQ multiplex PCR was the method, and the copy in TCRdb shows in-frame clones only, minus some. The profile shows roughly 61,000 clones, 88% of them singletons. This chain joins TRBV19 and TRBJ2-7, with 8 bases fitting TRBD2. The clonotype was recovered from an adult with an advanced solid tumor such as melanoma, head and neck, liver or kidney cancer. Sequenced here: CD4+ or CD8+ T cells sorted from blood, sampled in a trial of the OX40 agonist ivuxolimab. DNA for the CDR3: TGTGCCAGTAGTACCGGGCGACTACACAAGCGGGGGTCCTACGAGCAGTACTTC. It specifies CASSTGRLHKRGSYEQYF. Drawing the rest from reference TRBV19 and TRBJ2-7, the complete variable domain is DGGITQSPKYLFRKEGQNVTLSCEQNLNHDAMYWYRQDPGQGLRLIYYSQIVNDFQKGDIAEGYSVSREKKESFPLTVTSAQKNPTAFYLCASSTGRLHKRGSYEQYFGPGTRLTVT.